The clone carrying this T cell receptor (beta chain) was found many times. This specimen comes from a study of T-cell reconstitution after alpha-beta-depleted transplantation in children. Unique molecular identifiers were incorporated into the prepared TCRbeta library. TCRdb re-derived calls from the PCR reads in MiXCR, one entry per CDR3 protein. There are hundreds of thousands of distinct CDR3 sequences in the sample; 12% occur only once, and roughly 2.6% lies in the top ten. The receptor was derived from a human donor who donated a stem cell graft to a child with acute lymphoblastic leukemia. This sample comprised PBMCs from the stem cell graft donor, obtained from the stem cell graft.

CDR3 residues: CASGGDYGYTF. The CDR3 DNA sequence: TGTGCCAGCGGAGGGGACTATGGCTACACCTTC. The rearrangement joins TRBV12-3 or TRBV12-4 to TRBJ1-2, with a tentative D call TRBD1 (5 bases). The CDR3 covers 11 residues. The V and J ends lost 8 bases and 3 bases respectively, with 7 bases between them.